The entry below describes one T cell receptor beta chain. The sample holds a few counts of this clonotype. The antigen it binds to is not known. It has no much larger one-base neighbor in the sample; base qualities were not kept. The sample belongs to a study of naive and memory T cell subsets (dated by TCRdb to 2015 to 2018). With respect to the entire study: An open-source, UMI-based TCR alpha and beta sequencing pipeline was applied to sorted naive and memory peripheral blood T cell subsets. IgG serology results and the functional CMV T cell responses were in complete agreement. RNA was DNase-treated and reverse transcribed with TCR constant-region primers, mostly using SuperScript III.

From the second PCR step onward, the TCR alpha chain libraries and the TCR beta chain libraries were amplified separately. To determine each donor's CMV status, fresh PBMCs were stimulated overnight with CMV viral lysate, and IFNgamma production from CD4+ T cells was then assessed. Using Miltenyi beads, CD4 T cells were first positively selected, and CD8 T cells were then positively selected from the CD4-negative fraction. Cells were stained for CD3, CD4, CD8, CD45RA, CD27 and a live/dead dye and were sorted on a BD Aria II into four subsets based on CD45RA and CD27. Blood came from a few healthy volunteers, each fractionated into CD4 and CD8 T cells and then into four differentiation subsets. Roughly 0.12 L of peripheral blood was taken from each donor, and PBMC were separated by density-gradient centrifugation on Ficoll-Paque PLUS. Sorted cells were lysed in RLT buffer, after which RNA was extracted using a Qiagen RNeasy kit and stored at -80 degrees C.

What the authors observed across the whole study: Naive repertoires, especially CD8, contained a few larger clonotypes, possibly memory cells re-expressing CD45RA. In both CD4 and CD8 cells, the Gini index increased while Shannon and inverse Simpson diversity decreased from naive through CM, EM and EMRA. After error correction, only a single occurrence was seen for over 90% of naive TCR sequences, so much steeper abundance distributions were produced than in memory subsets. The repertoire findings for the naive and memory subsets could not be validated, as no ground truth was available. A power law was followed by TCR abundance, with an exponent that differed between naive and memory subsets but was consistent across the three individuals. RNA-based TCR counts may be influenced by expression changes linked to T cell activation and differentiation. Each clonotype was defined as a single alpha or beta chain sequence rather than as a paired alpha/beta receptor.

The CDR3, cysteine through phenylalanine, is 15 amino acids long. This entry keeps only the CDR3 DNA: 45 bases, framed from base 1. The germline V gene gives CDR1 as MDHEN and CDR2 as SYDVKM. The germline V and J ends show losses of 4 bases and 7 bases respectively, and no gene match explains 9 bases of the junction. Libraries were prepared through UMI-ligation and nested PCR. An equimolar mix of two oligonucleotides covering both TRBC1 and TRBC2 was used as the beta constant-region primer. A single-stranded oligonucleotide containing the SP2 primer and a 12-nucleotide UMI was joined to the 3' end of the cDNA by T4 RNA ligase 1. The ligated cDNA went through four rounds of PCR with nested alpha and beta constant-region primers together with the SP2 primer. Incubation of the ligation reaction lasted roughly 19-24 hours at 16 degrees C. PCR2 was typically performed as a SYBR Green qPCR and was stopped at a predetermined threshold so that over-amplification was prevented. Agencourt AMPure XP magnetic beads were used for all purifications after the first. Libraries were quantified by Qubit and checked on a TapeStation, with a main peak expected near 650 bp. The pooled libraries were sequenced on an Illumina MiSeq using v2 2x251 paired-end kits, which usually yielded roughly 1-2.2 million reads per sample. Libraries were pooled at 4 nM per sample, and 5-7% PhiX was added to improve cluster recognition. Per the original workflow: Decombinator assigned V and J genes to Demultiplexor-processed FASTQ reads by tag matching, allowing a single base-pair mismatch. Collapsinator relied on UMIs to fix sequencing errors as well as frequency errors caused by PCR heterogeneity. TCRs were translated and CDR3s were extracted from the conserved cysteine to the FGXG phenylalanine by CDR3Translator, with non-productive sequences being flagged. Gini, Shannon entropy and inverse Simpson indices were calculated on repertoires subsampled to equal numbers of UMI-defined TCRs. Clonotype abundance distributions were fitted to a power law by maximum likelihood within the linear range. Similar UMI counts, unique TCR numbers and clonal distributions were obtained with the pipeline and with MIGEC on one naive CD8 sample. One analysis removed from the naive repertoire any naive TCRs that were also found in any memory subset from the same donor. A set of approximately 7,300 CMV-associated CDR3 sequences, compiled from VDJdb and a published dataset, was used to search the repertoires. TCRdb took the public reads, trimmed them with fastp at Q25, ran MiXCR for clone calling and kept in-frame beta chains. A single entry per CDR3 protein holds the most common genes and DNA from its merged rows. These V and J calls originate from TCRdb's pipeline instead of the authors' own analysis. The sample table holds 130,000 to 150,000 distinct CDR3 sequences, of which about 15% were seen once. The top ten clones comprise more than 0.13% of the sample.

The chain is encoded by TRBV28 joined to TRBJ1-5, and 8 bases in between align with TRBD1. The source is a human donor in good health. Input material: naive CD4+ T cells from blood. This specimen's cell subset or site label, per the study, means: naive T cells, CD45RA high CD27+. The CDR3 region has the sequence CASSYPDRDQQPQHF. The DNA is as follows: TGTGCCAGCAGTTACCCGGACAGGGATCAACAGCCCCAGCATTTT.